The sequence of this TCR beta chain was determined in a study of regulatory dendritic cells for organ transplantation. The study, taken as a whole, reports: Alloreactive memory CD8+ T cell pools varied considerably between individuals.

Clones were sequenced by immunoSEQ multiplex PCR, and TCRdb holds only the in-frame ones, with some missing. The sample includes approximately 35,000 clones, less than 90% seen only once; the top ten take roughly 0.065%. CD4+ or CD8+ T cells were sorted as naive CD45RA+ or memory CD45RO+. In regard to this clone: Its antigen is not identified.

Trimming took off 2 bases at V and 5 bases at J, with 13 bases between the two ends. The CDR3 loop spans 14 amino acids. Germline CDR1 is SGHNT and CDR2 is YYREEE (reference sequence). The chain uses TRBV5-4 and TRBJ2-5, with D possibly being TRBD2 (7 bases). Sequences were obtained from naive CD4+ T cells from blood. The subset denotes: CD45RA+ naive T cells. This TCR was sampled from a human donor in good health. The CDR3 sequence is CASSFWGRGETQYF. Here the CDR3 DNA reads TGTGCCAGCAGCTTCTGGGGGCGGGGGGAGACCCAGTACTTC.